The 2 T cell receptor beta chains below come from one sample, sequenced in a study of blood T cell repertoires in COVID-19. Profiled with immunoSEQ multiplex PCR; TCRdb holds only in-frame clones, not every one. The data show over 300,000 clones, with approximately 88% seen just once and around 6.6% held by the top ten. Sample: peripheral blood. The source of these receptors is a man aged 18 to 29 who had recovered from COVID-19.

The rearrangement links TRBV7-9 to TRBJ1-5, with a possible D match to TRBD1 (5 bases). This CDR3 has 15 amino acids. Trimming shortened V by 6 bases and J by 3 bases, and 15 bases separated the two germline ends. CDR1 is SEHNR and CDR2 is FQNEAQ in the germline V gene (reference sequence). The CDR3 here is CASSQNRGDNQPQHF. The CDR3 nucleotides read TGTGCCAGCAGTCAAAACCGGGGGGACAATCAGCCCCAGCATTTT.

The chain links TRBV27 to TRBJ1-3; 9 bases agree with TRBD1. Germline V CDR1 and CDR2: MNHEY, SMNVEV (reference sequence). Trimming at V came to 5 bases and at J to 3 bases, leaving 14 bases not matched to a gene. The CDR3 is made up of 18 amino acids. CDR3: CASSTELGTGRVGNTIYF. DNA for the CDR3: TGTGCCAGCAGTACCGAATTAGGGACAGGGAGGGTTGGAAACACCATATATTTT.